This TCR beta chain was captured in a study of CD8 T cells in Susac syndrome. Random hexamers were used to reverse transcribe the RNA input (about 0.5 to 1 ug). From the immunoSEQ multiplex PCR reads, TCRdb called clonotypes with MiXCR, one entry per CDR3 protein. The table records some 100,000 distinct CDR3 sequences, roughly 97% of them present only once. Trimming left V 7 bases short and J 6 bases short, with 10 bases between. Looked up from germline, CDR1 is SNHLY and CDR2 is FYNNEI. The CDR3 runs to 12 residues. The receptor was derived from a human donor in good health. J is TRBJ2-1 and V is TRBV2, with D perhaps matching TRBD1 or TRBD2 (5 bases each). Sequenced: CD4+ T cells from PBMCs. The CDR3 is CASIRGANEQFF. CDR3 in DNA: TGTGCCAGCATCAGAGGGGCCAATGAGCAGTTCTTC.